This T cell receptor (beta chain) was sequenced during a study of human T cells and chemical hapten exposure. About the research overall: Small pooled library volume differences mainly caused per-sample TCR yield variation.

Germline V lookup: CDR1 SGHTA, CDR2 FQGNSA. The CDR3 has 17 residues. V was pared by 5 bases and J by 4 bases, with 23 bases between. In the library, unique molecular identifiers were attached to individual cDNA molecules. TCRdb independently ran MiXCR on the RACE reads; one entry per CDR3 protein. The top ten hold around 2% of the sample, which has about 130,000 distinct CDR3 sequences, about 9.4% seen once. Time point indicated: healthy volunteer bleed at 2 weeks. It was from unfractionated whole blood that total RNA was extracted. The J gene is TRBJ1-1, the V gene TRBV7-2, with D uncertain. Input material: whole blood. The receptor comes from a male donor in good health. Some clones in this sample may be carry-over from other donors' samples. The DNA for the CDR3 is TGTGCCAGCAGCCCCAGAAGACCCCAGAGGGCAGGCACTGAAGCTTTCTTT. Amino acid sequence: CASSPRRPQRAGTEAFF.